This T cell receptor (delta chain) is drawn from a study of gamma-delta chains in newborns, infants, children. Study background: Innate gammadelta T cells reportedly expand polyclonally right after birth, driven by microbial exposure, per the title.

Per germline, CDR1 GEAIGNYY and CDR2 EKD. V dropped 0 bases and J dropped 0 bases, with 11 bases sitting between them. The CDR3 has 18 residues. With CATT, TCRdb re-called clones from the reads. The sample lists approximately 4,000 delta-chain clones, around 43% occurring once. With regard to this clone: Other DNA sequences of this sample code for an identical CDR3.

This TCR was sampled from a child who was a newborn, infant or young child, either healthy, febrile or measles-vaccinated (not recorded which). This specimen was blood, taken at week 6. V and J are TRDV2 and TRDJ3; tentative D call: TRDD3 (6 bases). For the CDR3, the DNA is TGTGCCTGTGACACCTGGGGGCTGAGCTCCTGGGACACCCGACAGATGTTTTTC. This sequence encodes CACDTWGLSSWDTRQMFF.